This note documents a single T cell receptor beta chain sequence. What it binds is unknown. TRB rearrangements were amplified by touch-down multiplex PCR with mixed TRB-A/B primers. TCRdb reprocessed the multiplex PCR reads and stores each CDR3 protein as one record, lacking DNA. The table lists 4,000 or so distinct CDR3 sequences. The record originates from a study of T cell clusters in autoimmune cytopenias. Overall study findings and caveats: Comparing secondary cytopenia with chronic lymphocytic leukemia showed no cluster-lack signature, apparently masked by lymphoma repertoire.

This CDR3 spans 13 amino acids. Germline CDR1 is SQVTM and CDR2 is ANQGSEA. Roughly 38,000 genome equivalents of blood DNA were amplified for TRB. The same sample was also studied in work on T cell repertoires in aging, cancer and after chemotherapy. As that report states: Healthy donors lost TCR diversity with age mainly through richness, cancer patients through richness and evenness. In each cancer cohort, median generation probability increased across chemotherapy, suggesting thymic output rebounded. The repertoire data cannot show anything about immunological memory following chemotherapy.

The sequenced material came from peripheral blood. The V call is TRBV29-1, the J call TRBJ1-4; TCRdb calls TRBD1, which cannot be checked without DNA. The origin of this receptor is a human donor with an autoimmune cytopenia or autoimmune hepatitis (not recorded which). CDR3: CSVRDRGHEKLFF.